This T cell receptor beta chain was captured by sequencing in a study of identical twins. Study outcomes and limitations: The analysis was cross-sectional rather than longitudinal within donors.

CDR3 length equals 14 residues. The germline V gene encodes CDR1 SGHRS and CDR2 YFSETQ. The V end lost 3 bases, the J end lost 10 bases, and 20 bases lay between the germline ends. This clonotype was seen a handful of times. Its antigen is as yet unknown. The cDNA had a unique molecular identifier and a template-switch universal primer site. TCRdb used MiXCR to reprocess the 5' RACE reads, holding one entry per CDR3 protein. This table has roughly 630,000 distinct CDR3 sequences, roughly 7.2% appearing once. These same records also appear under a second study, on yellow fever vaccine responses in identical twins. That paper states: It has been reported that, in twins, the vaccine T cell response seemed partly convergent and partly personalized.

The sample comprised PBMCs. The source of this sequence is a woman younger than 35 in good health. The chain joins TRBV5-1 to TRBJ2-7, with D maybe TRBD2 (6 bases). In DNA, the CDR3 is TGCGCCAGCAGCTCCGGGACTTCCCCCTCCCAACAGTACTTC. It encodes CASSSGTSPSQQYF.